One sample yielded the 25 T cell receptor beta chains listed below, sequenced in a study of blood T cell repertoires in COVID-19. Only in-frame clones appear in the TCRdb table, and some are missing; sequencing was by immunoSEQ multiplex PCR. The sample lists tens of thousands of clones; about nine tenths were seen once. Sequenced: peripheral blood. Receptors were obtained from a man aged 45-65 years with active or convalescent COVID-19.

DNA of the CDR3: TGTGCCAGCAGCGGGGGACAGGGGTCCTTCACAGATACGCAGTATTTT. It is translated as CASSGGQGSFTDTQYF. The chain carries TRBV28 and TRBJ2-3; 10 bases fit TRBD1. The J segment lost 2 bases and the V segment lost 6 bases, leaving 8 bases of the junction unmatched. The V gene's germline CDR1 is MDHEN and CDR2 SYDVKM. This CDR3 contains 16 residues.

In this sample, this clone turned up once. The chain carries TRBV28 and TRBJ1-1; D call uncertain. CDR1 is MDHEN and CDR2 is SYDVKM in the germline V gene. V was clipped by 3 bases and J by 11 bases, with 13 bases between them. This CDR3 region has 12 residues. CDR3 protein: CASSFAPGGAFF. The DNA for the CDR3 is TGTGCCAGCAGTTTTGCTCCAGGAGGGGCTTTCTTT.

The chain employs TRBV5-1 and TRBJ2-3, with 15 bases fitting TRBD2. Germline values: CDR1 SGHRS, CDR2 YFSETQ. The CDR3 has 16 amino acids. J gave up 6 bases and V 4 bases, and 6 bases lay outside the gene matches. Here the CDR3 reads CASSARTSGGGDTQYF. The CDR3 DNA is TGCGCCAGCAGCGCACGGACTAGCGGGGGGGGCGATACGCAGTATTTT.

This chain uses TRBV12-2 with TRBJ1-4; the DNA was not used to check the table's D call, TRBD1. TRBV12-2 is labeled a pseudogene. The CDR3 totals 17 residues. The CDR3 sequence: CASRLGTGGRSTEKLFF. In DNA form, the CDR3 reads TGTGCAAGTCGCTTAGGGACAGGGGGTCGCTCCACGGAAAAACTGTTTTTT.

V gene TRBV21-1 combines with J gene TRBJ1-1; the listed D gene, TRBD1, was not tested against the DNA. TRBV21-1 is flagged as a pseudogene. This CDR3 is built from 11 residues. In DNA, the CDR3 is TGTGCCAGGAAGGACAGGGGTATAGCTTTCTTT. Translated, it gives CARKDRGIAFF.

The chain joins TRBV11-2 to TRBJ2-4, with D perhaps matching TRBD2 (5 bases). Germline CDR1 reads SGHAT; CDR2 reads FQNNGV. V gave up 1 base and J gave up 9 bases, with 7 bases separating them. CDR3 length: 12 residues. The DNA of the CDR3 is TGTGCCAGCAGCTTAGTTGGAGGCATTCAGTACTTC. As protein: CASSLVGGIQYF.

This clone has only a few counts. The V gene is TRBV11-2, the J gene TRBJ2-3; possibly TRBD2 for D (6 bases). Per germline, CDR1 SGHAT and CDR2 FQNNGV. CDR3 size: 16 residues. Trimming stripped 5 bases from V and 10 bases from J, with 25 bases between. CDR3 coding DNA: TGTGCCAGCAGCACTACTCGGAAAATGCATGGGGAGGCGCAGTATTTT. This sequence encodes CASSTTRKMHGEAQYF.

This clone was detected once. The DNA is omitted, as the CDR3 cannot be located on it reliably, and the CDR3 follows TCRdb's listing. The chain couples TRBV19 to TRBJ2-7; TRBD2 is the table's D call and was not checked against the DNA. Germline CDR1 reads LNHDA; CDR2 reads SQIVND (reference sequence). The CDR3 length is 15 residues, termini included. CDR3 loop: CASSFATGTSGIRYF.

The chain carries TRBV6-5 and TRBJ2-7; 9 positions agree with TRBD1. Germline CDR1 is MNHEY and CDR2 is SVGAGI. After removal of 6 bases from V and 0 bases from J, the junction contained 3 bases not matched to a gene. CDR3 length: 14 amino acids. The CDR3 here is CASSRDRDSYEQYF. CDR3 DNA: TGTGCCAGCAGCCGGGACAGGGACTCCTACGAGCAGTACTTC.

The chain uses TRBV2 and TRBJ1-1; 9 nucleotides line up with TRBD1. Trimming removed 4 bases from V and 0 bases from J; junction bases left unmatched: 15. CDR1 and CDR2 (germline): SNHLY, FYNNEI. CDR3 length: 19 residues. The CDR3 DNA reads as TGTGCCAGCAGTGCTGACAGGGGGGAAACCCTTATTATGAACACTGAAGCTTTCTTT. It yields the protein CASSADRGETLIMNTEAFF.

This clone was picked up one time. J is TRBJ1-2 and V is TRBV30; D call uncertain. The germline gives CDR1 GTSNPN, CDR2 SVGIG (reference sequence). CDR3 length: 12 amino acids. Trimming took off 0 bases at V and 8 bases at J, with 10 bases between the two ends. CDR3 region: CAWSVTGNGYTF. Written as DNA, the CDR3 is TGTGCCTGGAGTGTAACCGGGAACGGCTACACCTTC.

The chain has TRBV9 and TRBJ1-4, with TRBD1 matching 7 bases. The CDR3 has 15 amino acids. V gave up 1 base and J gave up 2 bases; unmatched junction bases: 2. Germline assignment: CDR1 SGDLS and CDR2 YYNGEE. The DNA for the CDR3 is TGTGCCAGCAGCGTATTACAGGGGACTAATGAAAAACTGTTTTTT. Protein product: CASSVLQGTNEKLFF.

The chain has TRBV4-1 and TRBJ1-4; D call uncertain. CDR3 length: 15 residues. V was trimmed by 0 bases and J by 7 bases, leaving 12 bases between them. The germline V gene encodes CDR1 MGHRA and CDR2 YSYEKL. As DNA, the CDR3 is TGCGCCAGCAGCCAAGATCCCGGTGAGGGTGAAAAACTGTTTTTT. It codes for CASSQDPGEGEKLFF.

The V and J genes are TRBV6-5 and TRBJ1-4; D ambiguous. The V gene lost 6 bases and the J gene lost 5 bases, with 4 bases spanning the gap. The CDR3 length is 11 residues. The germline CDR1 and CDR2 sequences are MNHEY and SVGAGI. The CDR3: CASSVNEKLFF. The CDR3 DNA reads TGTGCCAGCAGCGTGAATGAAAAACTGTTTTTT.

The chain is built from TRBV24-1 and TRBJ2-2, with 9 bases aligning to TRBD1. CDR3 length: 17 amino acids. Germline CDR1 reads KGHDR; CDR2 reads SFDVKD. Unmatched junction bases numbered 6, after V lost 3 bases and J lost 2 bases. The CDR3 spells CATSDIQGARNTGELFF. The CDR3 nucleotides are TGTGCCACCAGTGATATACAGGGGGCTCGTAACACCGGGGAGCTGTTTTTT.

CDR3 amino acids: CASSKGPAYEQYF. The CDR3 DNA reads TGTGCCAGCAGTAAGGGGCCTGCCTACGAGCAGTACTTC. This sequence joins TRBV6-5 and TRBJ2-7, with D maybe TRBD1 (5 bases). Germline-derived CDR1 and CDR2 are MNHEY and SVGAGI. The germline V and J ends were trimmed by 5 bases and 2 bases, with 10 bases remaining between them. CDR3 length equals 13 residues.

The chain uses TRBV2 and TRBJ1-2, with 8 bases that match TRBD1. The germline gives CDR1 SNHLY, CDR2 FYNNEI. There are 15 residues in the CDR3. After removal of 10 bases from V and 0 bases from J, the junction contained 10 bases not matched to a gene. CDR3 DNA sequence: TGTGCCATCACCGACAGGGGTATAGCTAACTATGGCTACACCTTC. Its protein product is CAITDRGIANYGYTF.

The chain couples TRBV6-6 to TRBJ2-5; 15 nucleotides align to TRBD2. This CDR3 contains 16 residues. The V and J ends lost 7 bases and 5 bases, in that order; junction bases with no gene match: 8. Germline V gene lookup returns CDR1 MNHNY and CDR2 SVGAGI (reference sequence). This chain's CDR3 is CASIGTSGGSWETQYF. The CDR3 coding sequence is TGTGCCAGCATCGGGACTAGCGGGGGGAGTTGGGAGACCCAGTACTTC.

V is TRBV3-1 (or the pseudogene TRBV3-2) and J is TRBJ2-2, with a possible D match to TRBD1 (5 bases). Trimming took off 8 bases at V and 6 bases at J, with 16 bases between the two ends. This CDR3 region has 14 residues. Germline assignment: CDR1 LGHDT and CDR2 YNNKEL (reference sequence). Written as DNA, the CDR3 is TGTGCCAGCGCCTTAGGCAGGGCGGCCGGGGAGCTGTTTTTT. Protein product: CASALGRAAGELFF.

This chain uses TRBV11-3 with TRBJ2-1; perhaps TRBD1 as D (6 bases). CDR3 length: 14 residues. Germline assignment: CDR1 SGHNT and CDR2 YENEEA. V lost 0 bases, J lost 9 bases, and 12 bases lay in between. DNA for the CDR3: TGTGCCAGCAGCTTAGATTCTTGGGGGCGTGAGCAGTTCTTC. Translating gives CASSLDSWGREQFF.

This CDR3 is CASSIGGRYEQYF. Written as DNA, the CDR3 is TGTGCCAGTAGTATCGGGGGTCGGTACGAGCAGTACTTC. The chain carries TRBV19 and TRBJ2-7; a possible D gene is TRBD2 (6 bases). The V gene lost 3 bases and the J gene lost 4 bases, with 10 bases spanning the gap. This CDR3 region has 13 residues. In germline, CDR1 is LNHDA, CDR2 SQIVND (reference sequence).

The genes are TRBV6-1 and TRBJ1-5; tentative D call: TRBD1 (5 bases). The CDR3 is made up of 15 amino acids. CDR1 and CDR2 (germline): MNHNS, SASEGT. Trimming shortened V by 2 bases and J by 5 bases, and 13 bases separated the two germline ends. The CDR3 DNA reads as TGTGCCAGCAGTGAAACATCAGGGCAAGATCAGCCCCAGCATTTT. Its translation: CASSETSGQDQPQHF.

The V call is TRBV5-6, the J call TRBJ2-1; D might be TRBD1 (6 bases). The germline V gene encodes CDR1 SGHDT and CDR2 YYEEEE. The CDR3 contains 15 residues. V was trimmed by 3 bases and J by 2 bases, leaving 12 bases between them. In nucleotides, the CDR3 is TGTGCCAGCAGCTGGACCGAGGGGGCCTACAATGAGCAGTTCTTC. Its translation: CASSWTEGAYNEQFF.

The CDR3 DNA reads as TGTGCCACCGCGGGACTAGCGGGAGCAGATACGCAGTATTTT. Encoded protein: CATAGLAGADTQYF. V and J are TRBV24-1 and TRBJ2-3, with 14 positions matching TRBD2. The CDR3 spans 14 residues. CDR1 is KGHDR and CDR2 is SFDVKD in the germline V gene. Trimming at V came to 9 bases and at J to 4 bases, leaving 2 bases not matched to a gene.

V usage is TRBV6-5 and J usage is TRBJ1-4; TRBD1 aligns across 11 bases. Germline CDR1 reads MNHEY; CDR2 reads SVGAGI. Trimming at V came to 6 bases and at J to 7 bases, leaving 4 bases not matched to a gene. The CDR3 has 14 residues. The CDR3 bases are TGTGCCAGCAGCAGGACAGGGGGCGTTGAAAAACTGTTTTTT. This sequence encodes CASSRTGGVEKLFF.